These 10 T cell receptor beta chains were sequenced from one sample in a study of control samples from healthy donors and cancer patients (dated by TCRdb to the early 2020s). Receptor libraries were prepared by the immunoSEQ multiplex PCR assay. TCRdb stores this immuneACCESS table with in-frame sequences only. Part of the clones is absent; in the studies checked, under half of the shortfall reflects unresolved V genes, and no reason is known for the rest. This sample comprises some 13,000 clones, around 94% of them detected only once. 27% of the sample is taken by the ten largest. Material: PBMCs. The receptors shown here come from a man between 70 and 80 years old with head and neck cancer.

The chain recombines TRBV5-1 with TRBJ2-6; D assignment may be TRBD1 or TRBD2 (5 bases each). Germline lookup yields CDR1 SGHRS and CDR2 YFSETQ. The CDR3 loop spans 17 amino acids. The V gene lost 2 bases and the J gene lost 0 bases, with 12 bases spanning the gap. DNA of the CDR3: TGCGCCAGCAGCTTATCGGGGCCGAGCTCTGGGGCCAACGTCCTGACTTTC. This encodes CASSLSGPSSGANVLTF.

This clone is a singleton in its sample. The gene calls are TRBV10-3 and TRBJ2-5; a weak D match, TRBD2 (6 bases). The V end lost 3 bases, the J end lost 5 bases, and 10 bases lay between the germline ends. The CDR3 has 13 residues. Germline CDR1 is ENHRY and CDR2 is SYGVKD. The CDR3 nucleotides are TGTGCCATCAGTGACTCTGGGAGGGAGACCCAGTACTTC. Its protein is CAISDSGRETQYF.

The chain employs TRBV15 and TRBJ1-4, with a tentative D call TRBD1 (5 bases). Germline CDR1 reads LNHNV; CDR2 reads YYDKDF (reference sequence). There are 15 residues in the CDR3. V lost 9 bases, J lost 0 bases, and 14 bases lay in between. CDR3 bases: TGTGCCACGATCAGGGAATTTGCAACTAATGAAAAACTGTTTTTT. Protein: CATIREFATNEKLFF.

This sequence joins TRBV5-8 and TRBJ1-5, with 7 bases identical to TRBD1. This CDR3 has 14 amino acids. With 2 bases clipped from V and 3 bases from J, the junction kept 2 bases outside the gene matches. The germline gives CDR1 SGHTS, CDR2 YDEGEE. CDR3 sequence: CASSFGTANQPQHF. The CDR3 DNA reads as TGTGCCAGCAGCTTCGGGACAGCCAATCAGCCCCAGCATTTT.

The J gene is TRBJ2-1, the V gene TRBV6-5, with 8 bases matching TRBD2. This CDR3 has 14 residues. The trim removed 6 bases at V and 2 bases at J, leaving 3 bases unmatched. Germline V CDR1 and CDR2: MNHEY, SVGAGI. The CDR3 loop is CASRTGLAYNEQFF. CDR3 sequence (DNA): TGTGCCAGCAGGACGGGACTAGCCTACAATGAGCAGTTCTTC.

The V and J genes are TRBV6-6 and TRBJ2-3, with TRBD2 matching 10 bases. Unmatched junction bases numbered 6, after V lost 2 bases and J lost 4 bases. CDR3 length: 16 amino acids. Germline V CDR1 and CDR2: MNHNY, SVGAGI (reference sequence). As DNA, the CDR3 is TGTGCCAGCAGTTACGGGATAGCGGGAGGCCCAGATACGCAGTATTTT. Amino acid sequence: CASSYGIAGGPDTQYF.

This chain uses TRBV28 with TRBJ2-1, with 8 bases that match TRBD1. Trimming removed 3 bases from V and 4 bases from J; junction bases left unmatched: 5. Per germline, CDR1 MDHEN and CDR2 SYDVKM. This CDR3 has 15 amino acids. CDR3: CASSFRDRPYNEQFF. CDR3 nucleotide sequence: TGTGCCAGCAGTTTCCGGGACAGGCCTTACAATGAGCAGTTCTTC.

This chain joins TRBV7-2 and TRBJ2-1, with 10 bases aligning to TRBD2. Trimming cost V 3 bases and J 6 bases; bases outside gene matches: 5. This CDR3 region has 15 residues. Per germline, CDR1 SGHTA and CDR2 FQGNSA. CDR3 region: CASSFRLAGANEQFF. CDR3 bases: TGTGCCAGCAGCTTTCGTCTAGCGGGGGCCAATGAGCAGTTCTTC.

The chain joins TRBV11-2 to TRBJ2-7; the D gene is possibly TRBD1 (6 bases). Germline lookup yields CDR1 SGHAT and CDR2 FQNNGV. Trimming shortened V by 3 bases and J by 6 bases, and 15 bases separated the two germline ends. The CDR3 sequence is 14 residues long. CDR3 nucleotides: TGTGCCAGCAGCTTGCCCCTAGGGGGTAGCGAGCAGTACTTC. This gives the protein CASSLPLGGSEQYF.

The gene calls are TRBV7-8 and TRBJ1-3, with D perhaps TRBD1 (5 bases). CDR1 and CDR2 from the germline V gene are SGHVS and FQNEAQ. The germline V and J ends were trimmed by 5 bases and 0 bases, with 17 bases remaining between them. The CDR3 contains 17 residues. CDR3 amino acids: CASSRAGLQFSGNTIYF. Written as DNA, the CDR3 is TGTGCCAGCAGCCGCGCGGGACTCCAATTCTCTGGAAACACCATATATTTT. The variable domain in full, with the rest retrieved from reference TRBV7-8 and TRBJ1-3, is GAGVSQSPRYKVAKRGQDVALRCDPISGHVSLFWYQQALGQGPEFLTYFQNEAQLDKSGLPSDRFFAERPEGSVSTLKIQRTQQEDSAVYLCASSRAGLQFSGNTIYFGEGSWLTVV.